This TCR beta chain was identified during a study of T cells in Graves' hyperthyroidism and ophthalmopathy (dated by TCRdb to between 2017 and 2020). At the level of the whole study: Peripheral blood samples were taken at the time of initial diagnosis, prior to any treatment. TCR V-J signatures able to tell the groups apart were searched for in a discovery cohort of approximately 95 patients, of whom 43 had Graves' ophthalmopathy and 57 had stable Graves' hyperthyroidism. An independent validation cohort of fewer than 20 hyperthyroidism patients and 17 patients who later progressed to ophthalmopathy tested prospective prediction of ophthalmopathy. For training and testing, the 100 or so patients in the discovery cohort were randomly divided in a 7:3 ratio. In addition, the study compared T-cell repertoires in thyroid tissue and in blood from six Graves' hyperthyroidism patients. Following sampling, methimazole starting at 30 mg daily was given to hyperthyroidism patients, and high-dose intravenous methylprednisolone was given to ophthalmopathy patients. TCR Vbeta CDR3 sequencing of some 140 peripheral blood samples (approximately 44 ophthalmopathy, 70 to 85 hyperthyroidism and some 17 progressor patients) is reported in the paper.

This clonotype was seen many times. There is no known antigen for this receptor. No base quality values were provided; no much bigger clone lies one nucleotide off. Hyperthyroidism patients were newly diagnosed, with disease duration under 2 months, and aged 18 to 65 years. Any patient with an uncontrolled infection, another autoimmune disease, pregnancy or lactation was excluded. Clinical symptoms, serum thyroxine and TRAb, thyroid ultrasound, and orbital computed tomography formed the basis for the diagnoses. Blood from progressor patients was drawn when they were first diagnosed with hyperthyroidism, before any ophthalmopathy symptoms appeared. PBMCs were isolated from about 9.2 ml of fresh peripheral blood by Ficoll-Paque density gradient centrifugation. Progressor patients were first diagnosed with Graves' hyperthyroidism and then developed ophthalmopathy during follow-up. Total RNA was extracted using Trizol reagent, and RNA quality was assessed on an Agilent 2100 Bioanalyzer.

TCR beta CDR3 regions were amplified from RNA transcripts. The TCR CDR3 was subjected to a first round of RT-PCR using the HTBI primer set and the Qiagen OneStep RT-PCR kit. Libraries were constructed in a second round of multiplex PCR, after which size selection and purification were performed. The libraries were sequenced on an Illumina HiSeq2000 using paired-end 100 bp reads. In the authors' own workflow: SOAPnuke was used to process the raw data, with reads discarded if the reads contained adapters or uncalled bases, had a mean Phred below 15, or lacked an exact constant-primer or identifier match. COPE v1.2.5 was used to merge high-quality paired reads, and clonotypes were defined as unique nucleotide sequences. Clonotypes were aligned to IMGT TRBV, TRBD and TRBJ reference segments using MiTCR v1.1. The analysis included only V-J combinations with a frequency above 0.0001, which together covered more than 98% of the repertoires. A TCS score was defined as the ratio of F50 (clonal expansion) to E x V (chaos), with BLOSUM62-based TCRdist applied between CDR3 peptides within each V-J. Welch's t-statistics and random forest reduced several hundred V-J features to 13, which were used in a naive Bayes classifier (R e1071). TCRdb trimmed public reads at Q25 via fastp, called clones via MiXCR and kept in-frame beta chains. Every CDR3 protein is listed once, alongside the most common genes and DNA of its rows. The V and J calls shown here were made by TCRdb, not taken from the authors' results. The sample data list approximately 370,000 distinct CDR3 sequences, and approximately 18% of these were observed just once. The leading ten clones occupy more than 30% of the sample.

V loses 8 bases at its end and J loses 8 bases; junction bases beyond the gene matches: 6. CDR1 SNHLY and CDR2 FYNNEI were looked up in the germline V gene. The CDR3 measures 13 amino acids from cysteine to phenylalanine. CDR3 DNA only is kept here, 39 bases in frame from base 1. The paper's findings and limits, for the study overall: No statistical method was used to set the sample size in advance, and investigators knew the group allocation. A 13 V-J signature model separated ophthalmopathy from stable hyperthyroidism, with about 88% sensitivity and roughly 82% specificity in cross-validation and 80%/75% in testing. During validation, the model predicted progression to ophthalmopathy a median of about 6.3 months ahead of onset, with roughly 65% sensitivity and around 72% specificity. Most expanded thyroid clonotypes (frequency above 0.001) were also detected in blood, suggesting blood repertoires may reflect thyroid immune responses.

This sequence originates from a woman in her 30s with Graves' hyperthyroidism that later progressed to Graves' ophthalmopathy. The chain is made from TRBV2 and TRBJ1-4; 9 middle bases align to TRBD1. Sequencing was carried out using blood. The nucleotides read TGTGCCAGCTCGGGACAGGGCGAAGAAAAACTGTTTTTT. Its translation reads: CASSGQGEEKLFF.